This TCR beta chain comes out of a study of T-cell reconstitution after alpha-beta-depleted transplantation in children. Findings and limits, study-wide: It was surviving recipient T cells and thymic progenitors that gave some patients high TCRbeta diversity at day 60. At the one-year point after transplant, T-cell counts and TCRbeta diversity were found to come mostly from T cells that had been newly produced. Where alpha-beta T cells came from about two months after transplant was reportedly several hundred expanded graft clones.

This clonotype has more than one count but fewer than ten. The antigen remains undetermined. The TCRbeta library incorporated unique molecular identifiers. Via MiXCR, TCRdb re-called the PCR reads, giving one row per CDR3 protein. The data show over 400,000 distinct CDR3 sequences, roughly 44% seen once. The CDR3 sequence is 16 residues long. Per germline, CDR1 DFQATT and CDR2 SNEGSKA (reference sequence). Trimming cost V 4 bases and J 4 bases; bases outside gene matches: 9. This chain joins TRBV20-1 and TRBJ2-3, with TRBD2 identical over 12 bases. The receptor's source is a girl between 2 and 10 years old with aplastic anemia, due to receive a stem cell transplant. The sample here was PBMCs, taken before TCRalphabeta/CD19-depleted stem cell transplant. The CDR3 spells CSATTIGLAGPDTQYF. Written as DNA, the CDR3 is TGCAGTGCTACAACGATCGGACTAGCGGGACCAGATACGCAGTATTTT.